The 6 T cell receptor beta chains in this list originate from one sample, sequenced in a study of T cells in Graves' hyperthyroidism and ophthalmopathy. RNA transcripts served as the template for amplifying TCR beta CDR3 regions. The study used the HTBI primer set for a first-round RT-PCR of the TCR CDR3. TCRdb redid the calling of the multiplex PCR reads with MiXCR, one entry per CDR3 protein. The sample contains about 560,000 distinct CDR3 sequences, 15% to 20% of which appear only once. The material sequenced was blood. The receptors here all came from a young woman with Graves' hyperthyroidism.

The table lists this clonotype with a few counts. The chain recombines TRBV5-6 with TRBJ1-6; D is possibly TRBD1 (5 bases). The CDR3 is 16 amino acids. From germline, CDR1 is SGHDT and CDR2 YYEEEE. V lost 5 bases, J lost 0 bases, and 12 bases lay in between. CDR3 DNA sequence: TGTGCCAGCAGTGCGGACACGAGCTCCTATAATTCACCCCTCCACTTT. Translated: CASSADTSSYNSPLHF.

This chain uses TRBV20-1 with TRBJ1-5, with D perhaps TRBD1 (5 bases). This CDR3 contains 14 residues. Germline V gene data show CDR1 as DFQATT and CDR2 as SNEGSKA (reference sequence). The ends were cut back, 5 bases at V and 2 bases at J, with 13 bases in the middle. CDR3 loop: CSASKGGGNQPQHF. The CDR3 DNA reads as TGCAGTGCTTCTAAAGGAGGGGGCAATCAGCCCCAGCATTTT.

This chain connects TRBV20-1 to TRBJ2-6; TRBD2 aligns across 7 bases. Germline V CDR1 and CDR2: DFQATT, SNEGSKA (reference sequence). The CDR3 covers 15 residues. After removal of 6 bases from V and 3 bases from J, the junction contained 8 bases not matched to a gene. CDR3 in DNA: TGCAGTGCGCCGGGGGGTTGGGGTGGGGCCAACGTCCTGACTTTC. This gives the protein CSAPGGWGGANVLTF.

This chain connects TRBV12-3 or TRBV12-4 to TRBJ1-4, with TRBD1 matching over 12 bases. The CDR3 is 19 residues long. The V segment lost 4 bases and the J segment 5 bases; nucleotides outside the gene matches: 14. The CDR3 here is CASSSGTGGPRASNEKLFF. As DNA, the CDR3 is TGTGCCAGCAGTTCCGGGACAGGGGGCCCCAGGGCCTCAAATGAAAAACTGTTTTTT.

This clonotype has only a few counts. The rearrangement links TRBV7-9 to TRBJ2-2; unclear D gene. This CDR3 spans 14 amino acids. The germline CDR1 and CDR2 sequences are SEHNR and FQNEAQ (reference sequence). V dropped 3 bases and J dropped 5 bases, with 10 bases sitting between them. CDR3 in amino acids: CASSFLGRTGELFF. The CDR3 DNA follows: TGTGCCAGCAGCTTTTTGGGTCGGACCGGGGAGCTGTTTTTT.

This clonotype was observed many times. The chain employs TRBV6-1 and TRBJ1-2, with D hard to call. Germline V gives CDR1 MNHNS, CDR2 SASEGT. There are 14 residues in the CDR3. Trimming took 6 bases from V and 0 from J, leaving 11 bases between them. In DNA form, the CDR3 reads TGTGCCAGCAGAAGGACGGCTTCTAACTATGGCTACACCTTC. Translated, it gives CASRRTASNYGYTF.